Given below is one T cell receptor beta chain in context. Antigen: not known. Use of 60 Vbeta and 13 Jbeta primers characterized the PCR. Only in-frame clones appear in the TCRdb table, and some are missing; sequencing was by immunoSEQ multiplex PCR. The sample lists approximately 140,000 clones; around two thirds were seen once. This record comes from a study of cytomegalovirus exposure and HLA in healthy donors. Overall study results and limits: A previous analysis found most TCR beta V segments productive roughly 87% or roughly 30% of the time. HLA alleles showed associations with approximately 15,000 TCR beta sequences in a later analysis, at a 0.05 false discovery rate.

This sequence was found in a human donor in good health. Sample: PBMCs.

In DNA form, the CDR3 reads TGTGCCACCAGCAGAGGTAGAGCCACTAGCACAGATACGCAGTATTTT. It translates to CATSRGRATSTDTQYF. The chain couples TRBV15 to TRBJ2-3, with D uncertain. CDR1 and CDR2 (germline): LNHNV, YYDKDF (reference sequence). V lost 1 base and J lost 0, with 11 bases in between. The CDR3 has 16 amino acids.